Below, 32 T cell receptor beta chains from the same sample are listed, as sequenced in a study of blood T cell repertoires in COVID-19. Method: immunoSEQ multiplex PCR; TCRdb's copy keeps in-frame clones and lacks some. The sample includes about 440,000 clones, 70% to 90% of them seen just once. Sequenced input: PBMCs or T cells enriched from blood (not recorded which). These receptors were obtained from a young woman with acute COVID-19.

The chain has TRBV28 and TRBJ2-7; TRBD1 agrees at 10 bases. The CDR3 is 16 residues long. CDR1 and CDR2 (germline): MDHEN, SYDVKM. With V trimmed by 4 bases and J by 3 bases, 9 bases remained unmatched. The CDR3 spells CASSSAGTGAGYEQYF. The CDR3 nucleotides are TGTGCCAGCAGTTCTGCCGGGACAGGGGCGGGCTACGAGCAGTACTTC.

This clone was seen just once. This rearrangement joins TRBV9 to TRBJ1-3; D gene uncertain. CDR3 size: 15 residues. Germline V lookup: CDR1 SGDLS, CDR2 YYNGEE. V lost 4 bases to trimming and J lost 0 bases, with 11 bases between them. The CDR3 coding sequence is TGTGCCAGCAGCCCCACACACGTCTCTGGAAACACCATATATTTT. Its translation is CASSPTHVSGNTIYF.

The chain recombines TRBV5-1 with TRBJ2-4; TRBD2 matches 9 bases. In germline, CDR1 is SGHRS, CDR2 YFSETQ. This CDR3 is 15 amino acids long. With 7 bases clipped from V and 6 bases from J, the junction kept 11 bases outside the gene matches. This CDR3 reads CASRAGTSSGNIQYF. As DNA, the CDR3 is TGCGCCAGCCGTGCCGGGACTAGCTCCGGAAACATTCAGTACTTC.

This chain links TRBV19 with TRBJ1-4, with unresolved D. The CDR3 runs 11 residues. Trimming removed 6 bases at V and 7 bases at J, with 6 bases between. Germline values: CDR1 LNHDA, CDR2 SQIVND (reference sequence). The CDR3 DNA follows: TGTGCCAGTAGGAACAGTGAAAAACTGTTTTTT. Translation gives CASRNSEKLFF.

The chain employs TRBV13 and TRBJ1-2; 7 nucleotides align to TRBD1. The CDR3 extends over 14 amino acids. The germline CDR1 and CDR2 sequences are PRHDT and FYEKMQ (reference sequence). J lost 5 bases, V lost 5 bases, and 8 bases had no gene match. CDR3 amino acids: CASSQPRGRYGYTF. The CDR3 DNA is TGTGCCAGCAGCCAACCCAGGGGGAGATATGGCTACACCTTC.

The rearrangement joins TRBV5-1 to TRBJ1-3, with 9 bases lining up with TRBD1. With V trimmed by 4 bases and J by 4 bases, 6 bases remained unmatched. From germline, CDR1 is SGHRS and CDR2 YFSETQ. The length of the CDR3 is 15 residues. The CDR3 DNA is TGCGCCAGCAGCCCAGGGACAGGGAGGGGAAACACCATATATTTT. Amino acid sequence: CASSPGTGRGNTIYF.

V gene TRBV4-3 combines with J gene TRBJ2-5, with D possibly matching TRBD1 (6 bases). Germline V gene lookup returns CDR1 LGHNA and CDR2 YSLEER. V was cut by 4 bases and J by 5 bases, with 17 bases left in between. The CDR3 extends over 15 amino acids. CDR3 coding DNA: TGCGCCAGCAGCCTAACGGACAGTGTTAGGGAGACCCAGTACTTC. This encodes CASSLTDSVRETQYF.

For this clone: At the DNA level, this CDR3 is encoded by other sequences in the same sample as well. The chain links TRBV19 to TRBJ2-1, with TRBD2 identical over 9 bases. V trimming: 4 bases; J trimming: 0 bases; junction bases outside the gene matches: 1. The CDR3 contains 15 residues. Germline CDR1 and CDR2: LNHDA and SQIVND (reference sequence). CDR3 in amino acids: CASSSSGSSYNEQFF. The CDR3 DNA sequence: TGTGCCAGTAGTAGTAGCGGGAGCTCCTACAATGAGCAGTTCTTC.

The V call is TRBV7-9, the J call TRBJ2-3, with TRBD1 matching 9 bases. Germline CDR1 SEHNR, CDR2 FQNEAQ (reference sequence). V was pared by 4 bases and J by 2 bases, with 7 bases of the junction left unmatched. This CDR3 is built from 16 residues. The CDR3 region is CASSSGQGKITDTQYF. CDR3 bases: TGTGCCAGCAGCTCTGGACAGGGGAAGATCACAGATACGCAGTATTTT.

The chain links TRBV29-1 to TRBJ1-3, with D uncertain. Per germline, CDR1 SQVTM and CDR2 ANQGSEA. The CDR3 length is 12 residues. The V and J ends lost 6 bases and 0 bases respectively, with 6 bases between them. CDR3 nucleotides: TGCAGCGTGTTCAGCTCTGGAAACACCATATATTTT. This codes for CSVFSSGNTIYF.

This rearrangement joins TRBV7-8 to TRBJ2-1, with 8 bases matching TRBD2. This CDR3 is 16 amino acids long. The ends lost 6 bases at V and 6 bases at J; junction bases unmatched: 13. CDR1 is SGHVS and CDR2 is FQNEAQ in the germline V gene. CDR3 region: CASRNRIREGFNEQFF. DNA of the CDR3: TGTGCCAGCAGGAATAGGATCCGGGAGGGGTTCAATGAGCAGTTCTTC.

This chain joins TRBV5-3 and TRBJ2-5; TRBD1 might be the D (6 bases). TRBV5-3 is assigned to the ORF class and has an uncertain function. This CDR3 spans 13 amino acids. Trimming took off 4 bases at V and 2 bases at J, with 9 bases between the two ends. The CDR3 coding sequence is TGTGCCAGAAGCCATGACAGGCAAGAGACCCAGTACTTC. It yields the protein CARSHDRQETQYF.

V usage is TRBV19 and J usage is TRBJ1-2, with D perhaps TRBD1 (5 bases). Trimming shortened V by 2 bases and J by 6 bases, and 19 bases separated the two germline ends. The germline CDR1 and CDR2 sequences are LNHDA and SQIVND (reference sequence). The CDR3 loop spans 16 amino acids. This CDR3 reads CASSILLSQDKDGYTF. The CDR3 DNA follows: TGTGCCAGTAGTATACTTCTCTCACAGGATAAAGATGGCTACACCTTC.

CDR3 nucleotide sequence: TGTGCCAGCAGCCAGACAGGTCAGAGGGATAGCAATCAGCCCCAGCATTTT. Translation gives CASSQTGQRDSNQPQHF. The chain carries TRBV4-2 and TRBJ1-5; weak D call: TRBD1 (6 bases). The V and J ends lost 3 bases and 0 bases respectively, with 15 bases between them. Germline V gives CDR1 LGHNA, CDR2 YNFKEQ. The CDR3 covers 17 residues.

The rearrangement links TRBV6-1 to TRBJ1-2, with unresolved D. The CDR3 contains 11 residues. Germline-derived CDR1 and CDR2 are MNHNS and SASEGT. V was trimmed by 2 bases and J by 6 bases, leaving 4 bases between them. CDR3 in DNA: TGTGCCAGCAGTGAAATTAATGGCTACACCTTC. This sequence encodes CASSEINGYTF.

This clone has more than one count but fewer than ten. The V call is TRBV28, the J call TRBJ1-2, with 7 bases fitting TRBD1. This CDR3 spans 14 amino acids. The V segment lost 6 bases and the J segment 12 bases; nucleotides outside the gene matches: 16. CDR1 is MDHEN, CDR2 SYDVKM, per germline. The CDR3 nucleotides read TGTGCCAGCAGCCTCGGACAGGCTGCTATGAGGGACACCTTC. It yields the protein CASSLGQAAMRDTF.

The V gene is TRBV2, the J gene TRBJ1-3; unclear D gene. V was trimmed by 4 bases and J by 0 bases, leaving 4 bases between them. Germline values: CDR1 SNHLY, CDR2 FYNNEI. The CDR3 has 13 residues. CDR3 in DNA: TGTGCCAGCAGTGTCAGCTCTGGAAACACCATATATTTT. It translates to CASSVSSGNTIYF.

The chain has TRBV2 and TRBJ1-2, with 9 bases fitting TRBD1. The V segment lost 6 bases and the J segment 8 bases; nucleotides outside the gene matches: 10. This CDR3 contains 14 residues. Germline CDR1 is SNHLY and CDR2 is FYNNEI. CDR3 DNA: TGTGCCAGCAGCCCAACAGGGGGCGCAACAGGCTACACCTTC. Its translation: CASSPTGGATGYTF.

The CDR3 bases are TGTGCCAGCAGCACAAGCCGGGACAACTACGAGCAGTACTTC. Residues: CASSTSRDNYEQYF. The rearrangement links TRBV5-4 to TRBJ2-7, with D possibly TRBD1 on 6 matching bases. The CDR3 contains 14 residues. Trimming shortened V by 4 bases and J by 3 bases, and 14 bases separated the two germline ends. The germline gives CDR1 SGHNT, CDR2 YYREEE (reference sequence).

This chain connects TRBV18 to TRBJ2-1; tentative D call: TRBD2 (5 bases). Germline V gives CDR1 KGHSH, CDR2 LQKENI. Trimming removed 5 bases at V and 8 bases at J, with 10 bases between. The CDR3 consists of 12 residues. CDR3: CASSNNGDEQFF. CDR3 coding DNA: TGTGCCAGCTCAAATAACGGGGATGAGCAGTTCTTC.

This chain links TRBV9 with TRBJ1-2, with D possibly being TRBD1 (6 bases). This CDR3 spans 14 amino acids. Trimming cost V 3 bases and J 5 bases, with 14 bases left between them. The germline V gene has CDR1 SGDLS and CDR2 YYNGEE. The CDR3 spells CASSASGGTYGYTF. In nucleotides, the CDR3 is TGTGCCAGCAGCGCCAGCGGGGGGACATATGGCTACACCTTC.

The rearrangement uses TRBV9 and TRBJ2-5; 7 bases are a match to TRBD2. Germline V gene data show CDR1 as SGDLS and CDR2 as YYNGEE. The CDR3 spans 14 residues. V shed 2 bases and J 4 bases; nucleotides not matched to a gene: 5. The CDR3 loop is CASSVSGKRETQYF. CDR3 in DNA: TGTGCCAGCAGCGTGAGCGGGAAACGAGAGACCCAGTACTTC.

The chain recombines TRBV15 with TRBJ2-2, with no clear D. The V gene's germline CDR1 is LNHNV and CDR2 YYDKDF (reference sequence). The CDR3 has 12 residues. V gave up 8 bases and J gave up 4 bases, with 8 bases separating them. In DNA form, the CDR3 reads TGTGCCACCCGTGGGCCCACCGGGGAGCTGTTTTTT. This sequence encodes CATRGPTGELFF.

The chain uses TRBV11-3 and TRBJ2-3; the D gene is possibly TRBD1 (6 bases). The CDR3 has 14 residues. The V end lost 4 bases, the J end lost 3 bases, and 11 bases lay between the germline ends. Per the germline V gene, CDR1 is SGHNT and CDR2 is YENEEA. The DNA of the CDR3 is TGTGCCAGCAGCTCCACAGGGATGACAGATACGCAGTATTTT. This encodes CASSSTGMTDTQYF. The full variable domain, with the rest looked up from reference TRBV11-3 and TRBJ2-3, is EAGVVQSPRYKIIEKKQPVAFWCNPISGHNTLYWYLQNLGQGPELLIRYENEEAVDDSQLPKDRFSAERLKGVDSTLKIQPAELGDSAVYLCASSSTGMTDTQYFGPGTRLTVL.

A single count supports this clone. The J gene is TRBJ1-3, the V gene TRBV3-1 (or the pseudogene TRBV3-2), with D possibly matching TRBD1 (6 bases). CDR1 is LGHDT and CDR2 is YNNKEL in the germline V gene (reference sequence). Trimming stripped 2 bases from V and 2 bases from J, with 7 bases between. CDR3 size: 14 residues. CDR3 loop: CASSQTGTGNTIYF. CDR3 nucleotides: TGTGCCAGCAGCCAAACAGGGACTGGAAACACCATATATTTT.

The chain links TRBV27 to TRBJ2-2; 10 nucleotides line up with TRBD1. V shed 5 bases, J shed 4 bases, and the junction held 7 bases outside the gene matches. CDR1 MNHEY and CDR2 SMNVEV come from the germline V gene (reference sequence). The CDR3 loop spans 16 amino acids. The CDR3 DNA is TGTGCCAGCAGTCCACTAGGGACAGGGGTCACCGGGGAGCTGTTTTTT. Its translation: CASSPLGTGVTGELFF.

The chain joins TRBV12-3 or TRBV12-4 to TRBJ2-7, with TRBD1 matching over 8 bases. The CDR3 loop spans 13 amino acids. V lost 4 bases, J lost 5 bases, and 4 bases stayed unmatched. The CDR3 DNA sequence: TGTGCCAGCAGTTATCCAGGGGGCGACGAGCAGTACTTC. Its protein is CASSYPGGDEQYF.

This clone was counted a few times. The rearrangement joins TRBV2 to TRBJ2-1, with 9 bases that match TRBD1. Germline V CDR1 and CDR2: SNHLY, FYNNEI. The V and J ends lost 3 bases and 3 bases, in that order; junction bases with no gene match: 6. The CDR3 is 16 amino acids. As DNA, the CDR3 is TGTGCCAGCAGTGACCCCGGGACAGGGATCTACAATGAGCAGTTCTTC. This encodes CASSDPGTGIYNEQFF.

The CDR3 region has the DNA TGTGCCACCGCAGAAGATCAGGGACTGCCCGCTTTCTTT. Protein product: CATAEDQGLPAFF. The rearrangement joins TRBV19 to TRBJ1-1; D possibly corresponds to TRBD1 (5 bases). Germline V gene sequence: CDR1 LNHDA, CDR2 SQIVND (reference sequence). The CDR3 has 13 residues. The V end lost 10 bases, the J end lost 11 bases, and 23 bases lay between the germline ends.

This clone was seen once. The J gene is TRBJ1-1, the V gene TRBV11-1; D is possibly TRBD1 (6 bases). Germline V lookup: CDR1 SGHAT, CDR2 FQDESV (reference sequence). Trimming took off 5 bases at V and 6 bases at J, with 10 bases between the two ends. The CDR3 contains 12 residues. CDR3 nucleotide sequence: TGTGCCAGCAGCGCCCAGGGGTCTGAAGCTTTCTTT. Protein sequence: CASSAQGSEAFF.

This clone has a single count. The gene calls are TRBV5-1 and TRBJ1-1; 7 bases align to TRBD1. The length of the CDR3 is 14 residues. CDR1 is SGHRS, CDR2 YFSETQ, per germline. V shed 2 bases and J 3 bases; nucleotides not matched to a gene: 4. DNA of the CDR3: TGCGCCAGCAGCTTCTTAACAGGGGACACTGAAGCTTTCTTT. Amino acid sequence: CASSFLTGDTEAFF.

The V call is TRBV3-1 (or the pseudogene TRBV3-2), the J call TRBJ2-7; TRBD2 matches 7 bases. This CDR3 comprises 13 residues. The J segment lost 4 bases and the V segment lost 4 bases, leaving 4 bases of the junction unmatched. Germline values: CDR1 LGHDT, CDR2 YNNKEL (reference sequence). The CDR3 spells CASSLGRGYEQYF. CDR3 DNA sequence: TGTGCCAGCAGCCTAGGGCGGGGGTACGAGCAGTACTTC.